This is a list of T cell receptor beta chains from one sample in a study of CD8+ T cells in alopecia areata. The method was immunoSEQ multiplex PCR; TCRdb's version includes in-frame clones alone and lacks a portion of them. Of approximately 200,000 clones in the sample, roughly three fifths were seen once. The specimen was CD4+ T cells sorted from blood, collected at week 4, from a patient treated with tofacitinib. Source of these receptors: a human donor with alopecia areata. The CDR3 runs from the conserved cysteine through the conserved F or W. A D gene is named only where the DNA matches it firmly.

CDR3aa | v_gene | d_gene
CATSRDGSATEAFF | TRBV15 | .
CSVEDREVVDTEAFF | TRBV29-1 | .
CASSASAGKSEKLFF | TRBV7-2 | .
CASSVGDPINSYGYTF | TRBV9 | .
CSVVGGPNSYEQYF | TRBV29-1 | .
CSVVEEQAGAQPQHF | TRBV29-1 | .
CASIGRIKETQYF | TRBV7-8 | .
CASSSGQDNQPQHF | TRBV7-9 | TRBD1
CASSRTGGSYEQYF | TRBV6-5 | TRBD2
CASSQALSGLGGYEQYF | TRBV4-3 | .
CASSPRDTGNSPLHF | TRBV18 | .
CAWSVRGSDTQYF | TRBV30 | .
CASSLRRIGHYGYTF | TRBV7-2 | .
CATSRDRAAGELFF | TRBV15 | .
CAWRRRGDQPQHF | TRBV30 | .
CASSRGNSGVTDTQYF | TRBV5-8 | .
CAFGINTGELFF | TRBV30 | .